This is a list of T cell receptor beta chains from one sample in a study of beta chain features in type 1 diabetes. Profiled with immunoSEQ multiplex PCR; TCRdb holds only in-frame clones, not every one. The sample shows a few hundred thousand clones, 11% of them seen only once. Sequencing used naive CD4+ T cells from blood. The receptor source for this set is a woman in her twenties or thirties in good health. Each CDR3 is given with its conserved first and last residue. The D gene is left open where the match is weak. Not every row has a clone size; where given, it reads once, few, many or a size class.

V gene	D gene	clone size	J gene	CDR3 protein	CDR3 DNA
TRBV30	TRBD1	few	TRBJ1-5	CACSRQGAISNQPQHF	TGTGCCTGCTCCCGACAGGGGGCTATTAGCAATCAGCCCCAGCATTTT
TRBV27	.	few	TRBJ1-2	CASSLSPLHHYGYTF	TGTGCCAGCAGTTTATCGCCACTTCACCACTATGGCTACACCTTC
TRBV27	.	few	TRBJ2-3	CASSLSQGSGTDTQYF	TGTGCCAGCAGTTTATCGCAGGGTTCGGGCACAGATACGCAGTATTTT
TRBV5-6	TRBD1	.	TRBJ1-4	CASSPGVGTGSEKLFF	TGTGCCAGCAGCCCCGGAGTTGGGACAGGTAGTGAAAAACTGTTTTTT
TRBV14	.	few	TRBJ2-1	CASSHSSRTYNEQFF	TGTGCCAGCAGCCATTCTAGCAGAACCTACAATGAGCAGTTCTTC
TRBV28	.	few	TRBJ2-1	CASSLEGAGSNNEQFF	TGTGCCAGCAGTTTAGAAGGGGCCGGGAGTAACAATGAGCAGTTCTTC
TRBV5-1	.	.	TRBJ1-4	CASSRDTATNEKLFF	TGCGCCAGCAGCCGCGATACTGCAACTAATGAAAAACTGTTTTTT
TRBV5-4	TRBD2	few	TRBJ2-5	CASSRGLMETQYF	TGTGCCAGCAGCCGGGGACTAATGGAGACCCAGTACTTC
TRBV9	TRBD2	few	TRBJ2-1	CASSADTSAYNEQFF	TGTGCCAGCAGCGCCGATACTAGCGCATACAATGAGCAGTTCTTC
TRBV28	.	.	TRBJ1-5	CASSFGDSNQPQHF	TGTGCCAGCAGTTTCGGGGATAGCAATCAGCCCCAGCATTTT
TRBV4-2	TRBD2	few	TRBJ2-3	CASSPPSGLSGTQYF	TGTGCCAGCAGCCCACCTAGCGGCCTTTCTGGTACGCAGTATTTT
TRBV4-3	.	.	TRBJ2-7	CASSQDLAGIYEQYF	TGCGCCAGCAGCCAAGATCTCGCGGGGATATACGAGCAGTACTTC
TRBV12-5	TRBD2	few	TRBJ2-1	CASGFRPDSGVYNEQFF	TGTGCTAGTGGCTTCCGCCCTGACAGCGGGGTATACAATGAGCAGTTCTTC
TRBV28	.	few	TRBJ2-7	CASSLGQGGRGEQYF	TGTGCCAGCAGTTTGGGGCAGGGGGGCCGAGGGGAGCAGTACTTC
TRBV7-2	TRBD1	.	TRBJ1-2	CASSQGQGANGYTF	TGTGCCAGCAGCCAGGGACAGGGGGCAAATGGCTACACCTTC
TRBV7-2	.	.	TRBJ1-4	CASSLVGGATNEKLFF	TGTGCCAGCAGCTTAGTGGGGGGAGCAACTAATGAAAAACTGTTTTTT
TRBV5-4	.	.	TRBJ1-1	CASSLEPVFTNTEAFF	TGTGCCAGCAGCTTGGAACCAGTTTTTACGAACACTGAAGCTTTCTTT
TRBV11-2	.	few	TRBJ1-5	CASSRTGGASNQPQHF	TGTGCCAGCAGCCGAACGGGAGGAGCTAGCAATCAGCCCCAGCATTTT
TRBV7-9	TRBD1	few	TRBJ2-1	CASSTQGYEQFF	TGTGCCAGCAGCACACAGGGGTATGAGCAGTTCTTC
TRBV7-2	TRBD2	.	TRBJ2-5	CASSPKGKRLAGLQETQYF	TGTGCCAGCAGCCCCAAGGGCAAGAGACTAGCGGGTTTACAAGAGACCCAGTACTTC
TRBV18	.	.	TRBJ1-1	CASSPWGAPNTEAFF	TGTGCCAGCTCACCATGGGGCGCCCCGAACACTGAAGCTTTCTTT
TRBV25-1	.	few	TRBJ1-5	CASGDGGTQPQHF	TGTGCCAGCGGGGATGGGGGGACTCAGCCCCAGCATTTT
TRBV7-2	.	few	TRBJ2-1	CASSLPGTYYNEQFF	TGTGCCAGCAGCTTACCCGGGACTTATTACAATGAGCAGTTCTTC
TRBV6-5	.	few	TRBJ2-6	CASSYRSGANVLTF	TGTGCCAGCAGTTACCGCTCTGGGGCCAACGTCCTGACTTTC
TRBV7-9	TRBD1	.	TRBJ1-2	CASSLAGQGYGYTF	TGTGCCAGCAGCTTAGCGGGACAGGGCTATGGCTACACCTTC
TRBV5-6	.	few	TRBJ2-7	CASSIHYEQYF	TGTGCCAGCAGCATACACTACGAGCAGTACTTC
TRBV4-2	TRBD2	.	TRBJ2-5	CASSQGSLAGRQETQYF	TGTGCCAGCAGCCAAGGGTCACTAGCGGGGAGGCAAGAGACCCAGTACTTC
TRBV5-1	.	.	TRBJ1-4	CASSPGQIATNEKLFF	TGCGCCAGCAGCCCCGGACAGATTGCAACTAATGAAAAACTGTTTTTT
TRBV7-2	.	.	TRBJ2-1	CASSSSLADSYNEQFF	TGTGCCAGCAGCTCCTCATTAGCGGACTCCTACAATGAGCAGTTCTTC
TRBV28	.	.	TRBJ1-2	CASSLGQGYGYTF	TGTGCCAGCAGTTTGGGGCAGGGCTATGGCTACACCTTC
TRBV13	TRBD1	few	TRBJ2-3	CASSLGTGNTDTQYF	TGTGCCAGCAGCCTAGGGACAGGGAACACAGATACGCAGTATTTT
TRBV9	.	few	TRBJ2-3	CASSVSPGGRDTQYF	TGTGCCAGCAGCGTGTCTCCCGGAGGTAGAGATACGCAGTATTTT
TRBV18	TRBD1	.	TRBJ2-7	CASSPSGQGYEQYF	TGTGCCAGCTCACCATCGGGACAGGGCTACGAGCAGTACTTC
TRBV15	.	many	TRBJ1-4	CATSPDRINEKLFF	TGTGCCACCAGCCCTGACAGGATAAATGAAAAACTGTTTTTT
TRBV4-3	.	.	TRBJ1-2	CASSQVSGDHGYTF	TGCGCCAGCAGCCAAGTATCGGGGGATCATGGCTACACCTTC
TRBV7-9	TRBD2	.	TRBJ2-7	CASSLGGLAGGLGDEQYF	TGTGCCAGCAGCTTAGGGGGACTAGCGGGAGGGCTCGGGGACGAGCAGTACTTC
TRBV4-2	TRBD1	.	TRBJ2-7	CASSLGQGLKGYEQYF	TGTGCCAGCAGCCTAGGACAGGGGCTTAAGGGCTACGAGCAGTACTTC
TRBV4-2	TRBD2	few	TRBJ2-1	CASSQVSGSSYNEQFF	TGTGCCAGCAGCCAAGTAAGCGGGAGCTCCTACAATGAGCAGTTCTTC
TRBV18	TRBD2	few	TRBJ2-1	CASSPPGLAVDNEQFF	TGTGCCAGCTCACCACCGGGACTAGCGGTCGACAATGAGCAGTTCTTC
TRBV4-2	TRBD1	.	TRBJ1-5	CASSQAAGTGRHQPQHF	TGTGCCAGCAGCCAAGCGGCTGGGACAGGACGGCATCAGCCCCAGCATTTT
TRBV5-1	TRBD2	.	TRBJ2-3	CASSPTPGLAGVDTQYF	TGCGCCAGCAGCCCTACACCGGGACTAGCGGGAGTAGATACGCAGTATTTT
TRBV7-2	.	few	TRBJ1-5	CASSLNGLSENQPQHF	TGTGCCAGCAGCTTAAACGGGTTATCCGAAAATCAGCCCCAGCATTTT
TRBV19	.	.	TRBJ2-6	CASSMGPSGANVLTF	TGTGCCAGTAGTATGGGGCCCTCTGGGGCCAACGTCCTGACTTTC
TRBV5-1	.	.	TRBJ2-7	CASSSGEEDEQYF	TGCGCCAGCAGCTCTGGGGAGGAGGACGAGCAGTACTTC
TRBV18	TRBD2	.	TRBJ2-2	CASSSRTSGNTGELFF	TGTGCCAGCTCATCCCGGACTAGCGGGAACACCGGGGAGCTGTTTTTT
TRBV9	.	.	TRBJ1-1	CASSVDLGGDTEAFF	TGTGCCAGCAGCGTAGACCTAGGAGGGGACACTGAAGCTTTCTTT
TRBV19	.	.	TRBJ2-7	CASSTLGAPYEQYF	TGTGCCAGTAGTACACTAGGAGCCCCCTACGAGCAGTACTTC
TRBV19	TRBD2	few	TRBJ2-5	CASSRRTSGTPSQYF	TGTGCCAGTAGTAGGAGGACTAGCGGGACCCCGTCACAGTACTTC
TRBV18	.	few	TRBJ1-5	CASSPGLASNQPQHF	TGTGCCAGCTCACCTGGACTGGCTAGCAATCAGCCCCAGCATTTT
TRBV7-2	.	.	TRBJ2-5	CASSLEWSATQETQYF	TGTGCCAGCAGCTTAGAGTGGAGTGCGACCCAAGAGACCCAGTACTTC
TRBV18	.	.	TRBJ1-1	CASSPQRGNTEAFF	TGTGCCAGCTCGCCTCAACGGGGGAACACTGAAGCTTTCTTT
TRBV7-2	TRBD1	.	TRBJ2-7	CASSSTGYEQYF	TGTGCCAGCAGCTCGACAGGGTACGAGCAGTACTTC
TRBV2	.	few	TRBJ1-5	CASSLGRGNQPQHF	TGTGCCAGCAGTCTAGGACGGGGAAATCAGCCCCAGCATTTT
TRBV7-2	.	.	TRBJ2-7	CASSLVVTEAYEQYF	TGTGCCAGCAGCTTAGTGGTGACGGAGGCCTACGAGCAGTACTTC
TRBV28	TRBD2	.	TRBJ2-1	CASSLTAGVYHEQFF	TGTGCCAGCAGCCTTACAGCGGGAGTCTACCATGAGCAGTTCTTC